The rows below give T cell receptor beta chains drawn from one sample of a study of blood T cell repertoires in COVID-19. Libraries were prepared by immunoSEQ multiplex PCR; TCRdb keeps only in-frame clonotypes and omits some of them. The table has roughly 430,000 clones, 88% seen once; the top ten hold around 1.9%. The sample consisted of PBMCs or T cells enriched from blood (not recorded which). These receptors came from a woman in her 40s with acute COVID-19. Each CDR3 is given with its conserved first and last residue. A D gene is named only where the DNA matches it firmly. Clone sizes are given selectively: once, few, many, or a class where the clone is expanded.

j_call | clone_size | v_call | d_call | cdr3_nt | cdr3_aa
TRBJ1-5 | NA | TRBV24-1 | NA | TGTGCCACCAGTGCGGTAGGCGAGGTATACTTAAGCAATCAGCCCCAGCATTTT | CATSAVGEVYLSNQPQHF
TRBJ2-7 | NA | TRBV7-2 | NA | TGTGCCAGCAGCTTAGGCCCAGGGCTGGAAGAGCAGTACTTC | CASSLGPGLEEQYF
TRBJ1-2 | NA | TRBV3-1/TRBV3-2 | NA | TGTGCCAGCAGCCAGTCCAGTTCTAACTATGGCTACACCTTC | CASSQSSSNYGYTF
TRBJ2-3 | NA | TRBV29-1 | TRBD2 | TGCAGCGTTTCAAAGCGGGGGGAACTCACAGATACGCAGTATTTT | CSVSKRGELTDTQYF
TRBJ2-7 | NA | TRBV6-5 | TRBD2 | TGTGCCAGCAGATCAATAGCGGGAGGCTCCTACGAGCAGTACTTC | CASRSIAGGSYEQYF
TRBJ2-3 | NA | TRBV14 | TRBD2 | TGTGCCAGCAGCCCCGGGAGGGTTGCAGATACGCAGTATTTT | CASSPGRVADTQYF
TRBJ1-3 | NA | TRBV23-1 | TRBD1 | TGCGCCAGCAGTCAAGCCGGGACAGGGAGGAGCTCTGGAAACACCATATATTTT | CASSQAGTGRSSGNTIYF
TRBJ1-1 | NA | TRBV5-1 | NA | TGCGCCAGCAGCTTGGCCCAGAACACTGAAGCTTTCTTT | CASSLAQNTEAFF
TRBJ2-3 | NA | TRBV10-3 | NA | TGTGCCATCGGTCGTAGTTTCACAGATACGCAGTATTTT | CAIGRSFTDTQYF
TRBJ2-2 | NA | TRBV7-2 | NA | TGTGCCAGCAGCACGTTAGACATTTATGGGAGCACCGGGGAGCTGTTTTTT | CASSTLDIYGSTGELFF
TRBJ1-2 | once | TRBV20-1 | TRBD1 | TGCAGTGCTAGGGGGACAGCTGGCTACACCTTC | CSARGTAGYTF
TRBJ2-7 | NA | TRBV3-1/TRBV3-2 | TRBD1 | TGTGCCAGCAGCCAAGGGGGACAGGGGAAGGTCGAGCAGTACTTC | CASSQGGQGKVEQYF
TRBJ1-1 | NA | TRBV9 | TRBD1 | TGTGCCAGCAGTCTTACAGGGGAGACTGAAGCTTTCTTT | CASSLTGETEAFF
TRBJ2-3 | NA | TRBV6-6 | NA | TGTGCCAGCAGCCAGCCTAGTAGTTCCACAGATACGCAGTATTTT | CASSQPSSSTDTQYF
TRBJ1-1 | NA | TRBV7-9 | NA | TGTGCCAGCAGCCCGGGACCATCCCAGGGGACTGAAGCTTTCTTT | CASSPGPSQGTEAFF
TRBJ2-7 | NA | TRBV11-2 | NA | TGTGCCAGCAGCTTAGACGGAGCTACGTACGAGCAGTACTTC | CASSLDGATYEQYF
TRBJ2-1 | NA | TRBV11-2 | TRBD1 | TGTGCCAGCACCTTTAAGGGGGCACGCAGCTCCTACAATGAGCAGTTCTTC | CASTFKGARSSYNEQFF
TRBJ2-7 | once | TRBV3-1/TRBV3-2 | NA | TGTGCCAGCAAGAGCGGCCACGAGCAGTACTTC | CASKSGHEQYF
TRBJ1-1 | once | TRBV19 | TRBD1 | TGTGCCAGTAGGTACCGGGACAGGGCTCCTCTAAACACTGAAGCTTTCTTT | CASRYRDRAPLNTEAFF
TRBJ2-5 | NA | TRBV11-2 | TRBD2 | TGTGCCAGCAGCTTACACGGACTAGCGGGGGGGCGCCAAGAGACCCAGTACTTC | CASSLHGLAGGRQETQYF